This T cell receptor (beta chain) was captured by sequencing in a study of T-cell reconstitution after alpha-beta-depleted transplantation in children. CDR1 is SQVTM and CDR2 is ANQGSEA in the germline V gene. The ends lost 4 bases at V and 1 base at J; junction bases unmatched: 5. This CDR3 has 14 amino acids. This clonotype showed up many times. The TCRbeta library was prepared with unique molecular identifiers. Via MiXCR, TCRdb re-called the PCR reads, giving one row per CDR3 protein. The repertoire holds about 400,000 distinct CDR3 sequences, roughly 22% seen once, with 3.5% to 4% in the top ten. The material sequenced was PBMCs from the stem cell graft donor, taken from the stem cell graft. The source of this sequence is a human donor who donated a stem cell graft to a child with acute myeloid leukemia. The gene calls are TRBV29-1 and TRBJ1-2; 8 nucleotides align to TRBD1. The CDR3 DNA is TGCAGCGTTGTTACGACAGGGGATAACTATGGCTACACCTTC. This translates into CSVVTTGDNYGYTF.